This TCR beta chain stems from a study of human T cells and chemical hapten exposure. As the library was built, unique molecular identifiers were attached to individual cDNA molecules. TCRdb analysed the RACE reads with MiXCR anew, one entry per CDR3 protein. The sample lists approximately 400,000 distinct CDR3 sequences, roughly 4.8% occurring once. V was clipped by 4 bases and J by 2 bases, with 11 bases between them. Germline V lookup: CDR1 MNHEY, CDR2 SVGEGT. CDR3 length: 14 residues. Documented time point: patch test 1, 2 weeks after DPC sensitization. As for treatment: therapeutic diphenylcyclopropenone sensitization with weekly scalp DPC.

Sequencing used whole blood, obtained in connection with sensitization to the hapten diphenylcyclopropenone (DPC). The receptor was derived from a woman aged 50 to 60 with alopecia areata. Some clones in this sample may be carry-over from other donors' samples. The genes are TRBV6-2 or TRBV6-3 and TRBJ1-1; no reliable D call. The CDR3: CASSFEVSNTEAFF. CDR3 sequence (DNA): TGTGCCAGCAGTTTTGAGGTTTCCAACACTGAAGCTTTCTTT.